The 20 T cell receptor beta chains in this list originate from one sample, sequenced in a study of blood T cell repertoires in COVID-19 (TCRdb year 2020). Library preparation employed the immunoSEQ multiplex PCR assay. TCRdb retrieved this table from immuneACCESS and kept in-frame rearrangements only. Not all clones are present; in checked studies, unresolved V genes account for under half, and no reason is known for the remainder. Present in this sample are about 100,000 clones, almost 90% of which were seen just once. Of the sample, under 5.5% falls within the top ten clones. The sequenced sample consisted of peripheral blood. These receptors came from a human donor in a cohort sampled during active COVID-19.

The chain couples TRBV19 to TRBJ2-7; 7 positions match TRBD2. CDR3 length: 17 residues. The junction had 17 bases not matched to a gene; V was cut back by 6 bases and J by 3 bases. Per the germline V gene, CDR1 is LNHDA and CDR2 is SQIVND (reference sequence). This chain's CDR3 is CASSRGGGSFSSYEQYF. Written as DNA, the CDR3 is TGTGCCAGTAGCCGGGGAGGCGGGAGCTTTTCTAGCTACGAGCAGTACTTC.

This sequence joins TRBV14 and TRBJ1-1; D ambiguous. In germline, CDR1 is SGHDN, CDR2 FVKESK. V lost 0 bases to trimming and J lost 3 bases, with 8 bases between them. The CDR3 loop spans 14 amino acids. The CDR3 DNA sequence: TGTGCCAGCAGCCAAGATGCGGGGTACACTGAAGCTTTCTTT. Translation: CASSQDAGYTEAFF.

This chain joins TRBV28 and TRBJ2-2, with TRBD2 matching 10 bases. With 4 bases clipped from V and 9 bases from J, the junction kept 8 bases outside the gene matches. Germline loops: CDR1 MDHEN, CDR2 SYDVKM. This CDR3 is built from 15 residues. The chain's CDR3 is CASSSPAGGPWELFF. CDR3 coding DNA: TGTGCCAGCAGTTCTCCAGCGGGAGGGCCGTGGGAGCTGTTTTTT.

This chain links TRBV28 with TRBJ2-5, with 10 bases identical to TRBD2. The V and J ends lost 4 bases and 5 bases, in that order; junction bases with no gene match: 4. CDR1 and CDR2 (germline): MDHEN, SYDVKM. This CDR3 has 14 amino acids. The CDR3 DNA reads TGTGCCAGCAGTTCTTTTAGCGGGAGGGAGACCCAGTACTTC. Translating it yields CASSSFSGRETQYF.

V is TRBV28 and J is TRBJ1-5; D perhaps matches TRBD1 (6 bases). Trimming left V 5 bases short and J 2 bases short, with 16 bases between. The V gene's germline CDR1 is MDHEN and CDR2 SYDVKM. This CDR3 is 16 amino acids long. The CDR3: CASSPREGGGNQPQHF. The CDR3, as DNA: TGTGCCAGCAGTCCCAGGGAGGGGGGAGGCAATCAGCCCCAGCATTTT.

CDR3 sequence reads: CASSYTGDQPQHF. The CDR3 nucleotides are TGTGCCAGCAGTTATACAGGGGATCAGCCCCAGCATTTT. This chain connects TRBV6-5 to TRBJ1-5; 7 nucleotides agree with TRBD1. CDR1 MNHEY and CDR2 SVGAGI come from the germline V gene. Losses at the gene ends were 3 bases for V and 5 bases for J; bases not matched to a gene: 1. The CDR3 covers 13 residues.

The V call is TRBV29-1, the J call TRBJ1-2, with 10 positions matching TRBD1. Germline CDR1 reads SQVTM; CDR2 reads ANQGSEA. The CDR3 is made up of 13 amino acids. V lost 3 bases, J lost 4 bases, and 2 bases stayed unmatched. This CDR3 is CSVETGGVYGYTF. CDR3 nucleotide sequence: TGCAGCGTTGAGACAGGGGGCGTCTATGGCTACACCTTC.

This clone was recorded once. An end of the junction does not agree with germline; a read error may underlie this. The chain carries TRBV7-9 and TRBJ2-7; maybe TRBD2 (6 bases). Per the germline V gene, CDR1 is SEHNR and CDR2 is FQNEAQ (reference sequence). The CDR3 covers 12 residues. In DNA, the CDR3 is TGTGCCAGCAGTCGGGACTCCCACGAGCAGTACTTC. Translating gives CASSRDSHEQYF.

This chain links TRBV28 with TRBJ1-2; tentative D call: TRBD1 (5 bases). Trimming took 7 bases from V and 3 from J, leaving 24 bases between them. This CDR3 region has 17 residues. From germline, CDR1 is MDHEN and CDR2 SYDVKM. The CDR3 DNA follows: TGTGCCAGCACCTCCTGGGACGGGAGGAGGTTGGACTATGGCTACACCTTC. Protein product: CASTSWDGRRLDYGYTF.

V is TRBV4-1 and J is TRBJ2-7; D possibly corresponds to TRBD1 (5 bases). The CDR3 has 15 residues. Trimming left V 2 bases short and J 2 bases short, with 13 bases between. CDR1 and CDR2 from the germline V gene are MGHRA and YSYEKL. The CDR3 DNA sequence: TGCGCCAGCAGCCAAAAGGACACGATTCCCTACGAGCAGTACTTC. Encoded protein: CASSQKDTIPYEQYF.

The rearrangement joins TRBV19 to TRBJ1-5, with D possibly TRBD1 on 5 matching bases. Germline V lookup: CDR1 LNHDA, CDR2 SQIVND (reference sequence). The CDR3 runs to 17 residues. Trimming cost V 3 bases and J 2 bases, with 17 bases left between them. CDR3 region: CASSIPLGRGGNQPQHF. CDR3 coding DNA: TGTGCCAGTAGTATCCCCCTTGGTAGGGGTGGCAATCAGCCCCAGCATTTT.

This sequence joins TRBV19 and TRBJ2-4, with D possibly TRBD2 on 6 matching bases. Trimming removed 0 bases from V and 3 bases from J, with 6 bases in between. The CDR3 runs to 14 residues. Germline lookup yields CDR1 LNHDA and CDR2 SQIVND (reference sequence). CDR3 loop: CASSIDSGKNIQYF. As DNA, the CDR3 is TGTGCCAGTAGTATAGATAGCGGCAAAAACATTCAGTACTTC.

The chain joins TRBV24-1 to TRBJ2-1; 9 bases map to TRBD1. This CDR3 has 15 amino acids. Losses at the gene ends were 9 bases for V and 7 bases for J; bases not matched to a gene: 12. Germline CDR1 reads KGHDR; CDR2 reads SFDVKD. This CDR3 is CATFGTGRDGNEQFF. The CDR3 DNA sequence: TGTGCCACCTTCGGGACAGGGAGAGATGGGAATGAGCAGTTCTTC.

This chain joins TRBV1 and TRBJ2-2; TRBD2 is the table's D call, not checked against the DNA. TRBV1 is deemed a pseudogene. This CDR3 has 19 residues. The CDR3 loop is CTSSQGRAGGRIGTGELFF. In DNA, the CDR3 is TGCACCAGCAGCCAAGGTAGGGCTGGAGGGAGAATTGGTACCGGGGAGCTGTTTTTT.

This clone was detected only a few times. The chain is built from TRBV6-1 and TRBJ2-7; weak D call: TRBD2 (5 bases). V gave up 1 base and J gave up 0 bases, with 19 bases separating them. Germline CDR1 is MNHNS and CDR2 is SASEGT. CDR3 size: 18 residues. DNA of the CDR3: TGTGCCAGCAGTGAAGGGGATGCAAGCGGTCTCGACTCCTACGAGCAGTACTTC. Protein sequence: CASSEGDASGLDSYEQYF.

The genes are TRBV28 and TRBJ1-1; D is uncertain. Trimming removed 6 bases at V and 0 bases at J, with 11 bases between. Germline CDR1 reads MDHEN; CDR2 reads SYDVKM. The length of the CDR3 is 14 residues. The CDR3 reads CASSAAGVNTEAFF. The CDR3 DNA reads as TGTGCCAGCAGCGCCGCGGGAGTGAACACTGAAGCTTTCTTT.

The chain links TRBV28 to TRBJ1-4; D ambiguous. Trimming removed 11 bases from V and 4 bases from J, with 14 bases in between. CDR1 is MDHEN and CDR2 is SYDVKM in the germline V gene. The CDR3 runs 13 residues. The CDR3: CAESGGLNEKLFF. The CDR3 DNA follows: TGTGCCGAATCGGGCGGACTTAATGAAAAACTGTTTTTT.

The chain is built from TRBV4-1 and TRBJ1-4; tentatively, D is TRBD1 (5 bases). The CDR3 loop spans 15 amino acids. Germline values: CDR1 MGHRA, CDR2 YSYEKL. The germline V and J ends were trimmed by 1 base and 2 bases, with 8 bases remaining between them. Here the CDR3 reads CASSQVRGTNEKLFF. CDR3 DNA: TGCGCCAGCAGCCAAGTACGGGGGACTAATGAAAAACTGTTTTTT.

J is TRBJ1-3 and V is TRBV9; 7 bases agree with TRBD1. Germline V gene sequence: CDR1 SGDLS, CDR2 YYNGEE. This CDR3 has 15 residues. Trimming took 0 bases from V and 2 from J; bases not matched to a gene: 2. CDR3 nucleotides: TGTGCCAGCAGCGTAGCTAGGGGGCCTGGAAACACCATATATTTT. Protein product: CASSVARGPGNTIYF.

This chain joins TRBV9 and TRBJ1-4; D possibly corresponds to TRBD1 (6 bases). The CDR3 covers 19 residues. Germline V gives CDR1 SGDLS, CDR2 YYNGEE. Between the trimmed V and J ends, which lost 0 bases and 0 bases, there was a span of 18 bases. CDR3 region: CASSVATGQQIATNEKLFF. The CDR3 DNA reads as TGTGCCAGCAGCGTAGCTACAGGGCAGCAGATTGCAACTAATGAAAAACTGTTTTTT.